This TCR beta chain was found in a study of T-cell memory formation after mild COVID-19. Study-wide findings and caveats: CD4+ clones that contracted lay mainly in CM and EM; CD8+ ones lay in EMRA. The pre-infection memory compartment contained some responding clones, suggesting cross-reactive memory joined. Confirmation of SARS-CoV-2 specificity was lacking for second-wave clones peaking day 37.

Using constant-segment primers, 5'RACE produced TCR alpha and TCR beta cDNA libraries carrying sample barcodes and UMIs. TCRdb passed the 5' RACE reads through MiXCR, listing each CDR3 protein once. Found here are 70,000 to 100,000 distinct CDR3 sequences, about 14% of them singletons; the top ten hold under 45%. The table lists this clonotype with a few counts. The antigen is undetermined. This CDR3 spans 14 amino acids. Germline lookup yields CDR1 SGHDT and CDR2 YYEEEE. Trimming cost V 0 bases and J 4 bases, with 8 bases left between them. This TCR was recovered from a man between 18 and 29 years old who had mild COVID-19 (a few samples of this study predate the infection). Cell type and time point are not known. This chain connects TRBV5-6 to TRBJ1-5; the D is unclear. Sample: PBMCs or a T cell subset sorted from them (not recorded which). CDR3: CASSLGIVNQPQHF. In DNA form, the CDR3 reads TGTGCCAGCAGCTTGGGGATCGTGAATCAGCCCCAGCATTTT. Looking up the rest from reference TRBV5-6 and TRBJ1-5 gives the full variable domain: DAGVTQSPTHLIKTRGQQVTLRCSPKSGHDTVSWYQQALGQGPQFIFQYYEEEERQRGNFPDRFSGHQFPNYSSELNVNALLLGDSALYLCASSLGIVNQPQHFGDGTRLSIL.